This TCR beta chain was retrieved from a study of T cells in Graves' hyperthyroidism and ophthalmopathy. The study's findings and limits: Progression to ophthalmopathy was predicted a median of about six months early.

The germline V and J ends were trimmed by 4 bases and 4 bases, with 10 bases remaining between them. Germline V lookup: CDR1 WNHNN, CDR2 SYGVQD (reference sequence). The CDR3 spans 13 residues. In regard to this clonotype: Its antigen is currently unknown.

The TCR beta CDR3 regions underwent amplification using RNA transcripts as the source. With the HTBI primer set, the TCR CDR3 went through a first round of RT-PCR. Each CDR3 protein is one row after TCRdb ran MiXCR on the multiplex PCR reads. Here the sample spans about 840,000 distinct CDR3 sequences, roughly 40% being singletons. This chain links TRBV10-1 with TRBJ2-5, with no clear D. The sequenced sample was blood. The TCR originated in a man aged 18 to 29 with Graves' hyperthyroidism. The CDR3 sequence: CASSGPATETQYF. CDR3 in DNA: TGCGCCAGCAGTGGGCCCGCTACAGAGACCCAGTACTTC.